Detailed here is one T cell receptor (beta chain). The record originates from a study of blood T cell repertoires in COVID-19. Original methodology: Amplification of reference gene primers provided the estimated nucleated cell counts. Assay used: immunoSEQ multiplex PCR; TCRdb lists only in-frame clones, some missing. That table supplies the V and J calls and clone size; D and trimming were determined from the DNA. The sample records around 97,000 clones, almost 85% being singletons. The receptor comes from a man aged 65 to 85 with acute or convalescent COVID-19. Sequencing was carried out using peripheral blood.

The CDR3 loop reads CASSLGARDYGYTF. CDR3 in DNA: TGTGCCAGCAGCTTGGGTGCAAGAGACTATGGCTACACCTTC. The chain carries TRBV5-5 and TRBJ1-2; D is uncertain. This CDR3 contains 14 residues. Trimming took off 0 bases at V and 3 bases at J, with 9 bases between the two ends. The germline gives CDR1 SGHKS, CDR2 YYEKEE (reference sequence).